A single sample gave rise to the 25 T cell receptor beta chains below, sequenced in a study of T-cell reconstitution after alpha-beta-depleted transplantation in children. Unique molecular identifiers were used to barcode this TCRbeta library. TCRdb reanalysed the PCR reads using MiXCR and keeps one entry per CDR3 protein. In the table there are about 480,000 distinct CDR3 sequences, around 13% of which are singletons. The sample was PBMCs from the stem cell graft donor, taken from the stem cell graft. These receptors were obtained from a human donor who donated a stem cell graft to a child with combined immunodeficiency.

V gene TRBV6-1 combines with J gene TRBJ2-2; D is ambiguous. V was trimmed by 6 bases and J by 3 bases, leaving 14 bases between them. Germline CDR1 is MNHNS and CDR2 is SASEGT. The CDR3 runs 15 residues. This CDR3 is CASSRALPDTGELFF. The CDR3, as DNA: TGTGCCAGCAGCCGGGCCCTGCCAGACACCGGGGAGCTGTTTTTT.

The V call is TRBV7-8, the J call TRBJ2-1; 7 bases match TRBD2. V lost 5 bases, J lost 1 base, and 14 bases stayed unmatched. Germline CDR1 SGHVS, CDR2 FQNEAQ. The CDR3 spans 18 residues. CDR3 amino acids: CASSLPERGVSSYNEQFF. CDR3 nucleotide sequence: TGTGCCAGCAGCCTACCGGAACGGGGGGTTTCATCCTACAATGAGCAGTTCTTC.

This clonotype was counted between two and nine times. V is TRBV29-1 and J is TRBJ2-2, with 9 bases matching TRBD1. V lost 6 bases to trimming and J lost 5 bases; unmatched junction nucleotides: 7. Germline CDR1 is SQVTM and CDR2 is ANQGSEA. The CDR3 totals 14 residues. The DNA for the CDR3 is TGCAGCGTCCGGGGGGACAGGGATACCGGGGAGCTGTTTTTT. It codes for CSVRGDRDTGELFF.

The chain employs TRBV21-1 and TRBJ2-3; TRBD1 is the table's D call and was not checked against the DNA. TRBV21-1 corresponds to a pseudogene. This CDR3 has 17 residues. Written as DNA, the CDR3 is TGTGCCAGCAGCACCGACCGGGGCCGAGGGGGCACAGATACGCAGTATTTT. Protein product: CASSTDRGRGGTDTQYF.

The V gene is TRBV12-3 or TRBV12-4, the J gene TRBJ1-1; 7 bases match TRBD1. The CDR3 runs 13 residues. V lost 5 bases, J lost 8 bases, and 8 bases stayed unmatched. CDR3 DNA sequence: TGTGCCAGCAGTCCAGACAGGGTTCAGGAAGCTTTCTTT. Its translation is CASSPDRVQEAFF.

There are many counts of this clonotype. This chain connects TRBV27 to TRBJ2-3; D is perhaps TRBD1 (5 bases). This CDR3 has 15 residues. Germline loops: CDR1 MNHEY, CDR2 SMNVEV (reference sequence). V lost 3 bases, J lost 0 bases, and 10 bases lay in between. The CDR3 sequence: CASSFSRASTDTQYF. CDR3 in DNA: TGTGCCAGCAGTTTCTCCAGGGCAAGCACAGATACGCAGTATTTT.

The rearrangement joins TRBV25-1 to TRBJ2-7; 8 bases line up with TRBD1. Germline CDR1 MGHDK, CDR2 SYGVNS. Germline trimming cut 3 bases from V and 12 bases from J; bases unmatched to any gene: 10. The CDR3 has 13 amino acids. The DNA for the CDR3 is TGTGCCAGCAGTGATCGGACAGGGACAACTTGGTACTTC. Translation gives CASSDRTGTTWYF.

The V call is TRBV7-7, the J call TRBJ2-5; the D call may be TRBD1 or TRBD2 (5 bases each). CDR1 is SSHAT, CDR2 FNYEAQ, per germline (reference sequence). The length of the CDR3 is 16 residues. V was trimmed by 0 bases and J by 7 bases, leaving 18 bases between them. The DNA of the CDR3 is TGTGCCAGCAGCTTAGCGATGGGACCCCTAGGAGGGACCCAGTACTTC. It specifies CASSLAMGPLGGTQYF.

A few counts support this clonotype. The gene calls are TRBV24-1 and TRBJ2-1; D remains ambiguous. Germline lookup yields CDR1 KGHDR and CDR2 SFDVKD. Trimming took 4 bases from V and 7 from J, leaving 10 bases between them. The CDR3 runs 13 residues. CDR3 residues: CATSEGLGNEQFF. CDR3 DNA sequence: TGTGCCACCAGTGAAGGGCTGGGGAATGAGCAGTTCTTC.

V gene TRBV5-6 combines with J gene TRBJ2-1; the match to TRBD1 covers 10 bases. V was pared by 1 base and J by 3 bases, with 4 bases of the junction left unmatched. Germline V CDR1 and CDR2: SGHDT, YYEEEE. The CDR3 spans 16 residues. CDR3 nucleotides: TGTGCCAGCAGCTTGCCTGGGACAGGGGACTACAATGAGCAGTTCTTC. It codes for CASSLPGTGDYNEQFF. The full variable domain, with the rest looked up from reference TRBV5-6 and TRBJ2-1, is DAGVTQSPTHLIKTRGQQVTLRCSPKSGHDTVSWYQQALGQGPQFIFQYYEEEERQRGNFPDRFSGHQFPNYSSELNVNALLLGDSALYLCASSLPGTGDYNEQFFGPGTRLTVL.

V and J are TRBV5-1 and TRBJ1-1; a weak D match, TRBD1 (5 bases). Germline V gene data show CDR1 as SGHRS and CDR2 as YFSETQ. V was pared by 3 bases and J by 0 bases, with 15 bases between. The CDR3 runs 16 residues. The CDR3 DNA reads as TGCGCCAGCAGCTCGAGGGGCGGTCCCATGAACACTGAAGCTTTCTTT. Protein product: CASSSRGGPMNTEAFF.

The chain employs TRBV20-1 and TRBJ2-2; 7 bases align to TRBD1. CDR1 DFQATT and CDR2 SNEGSKA come from the germline V gene (reference sequence). The CDR3 sequence is 17 residues long. Here the CDR3 DNA reads TGCTGGGCTAGGCTCTCCTGGACAGGAGAGACACCCGGGGAGCTGTTTTTT. Translated, it gives CWARLSWTGETPGELFF.

This clonotype came up a few times. The DNA for the CDR3 is TGTGCCAGCAGCTACAGGGCCCTGGAGCAGTTCTTC. This codes for CASSYRALEQFF. The rearrangement uses TRBV7-9 and TRBJ2-1; a possible D gene is TRBD1 (6 bases). This CDR3 has 12 residues. Germline V gene data show CDR1 as SEHNR and CDR2 as FQNEAQ (reference sequence). The V and J ends lost 4 bases and 10 bases respectively, with 11 bases between them.

The rearrangement uses TRBV18 and TRBJ2-7; D unclear. Trimming took 1 base from V and 2 from J, leaving 6 bases between them. The V gene's germline CDR1 is KGHSH and CDR2 LQKENI. CDR3 length: 13 amino acids. CDR3 nucleotides: TGTGCCAGCTCACCACAAACAGCCTACGAGCAGTACTTC. Translation gives CASSPQTAYEQYF.

V and J are TRBV24-1 and TRBJ2-3; TRBD1 is a possible D gene (6 bases). In germline, CDR1 is KGHDR, CDR2 SFDVKD. CDR3 length equals 16 residues. V lost 4 bases, J lost 2 bases, and 15 bases lay in between. The CDR3 reads CATSDRRDTITDTQYF. DNA of the CDR3: TGTGCCACCAGTGACCGCCGGGACACTATCACAGATACGCAGTATTTT.

This clonotype was detected only a few times. V and J are TRBV7-8 and TRBJ2-7, with 7 bases aligning to TRBD1. In germline, CDR1 is SGHVS, CDR2 FQNEAQ. The CDR3 has 15 residues. V was clipped by 5 bases and J by 4 bases; unmatched bases: 11. The CDR3 region is CASSPLTGAGYEQYF. The CDR3 DNA reads as TGTGCCAGCAGCCCCCTAACAGGGGCAGGGTACGAGCAGTACTTC. Based on the CDR3 plus reference TRBV7-8 and TRBJ2-7, the full variable domain is GAGVSQSPRYKVAKRGQDVALRCDPISGHVSLFWYQQALGQGPEFLTYFQNEAQLDKSGLPSDRFFAERPEGSVSTLKIQRTQQEDSAVYLCASSPLTGAGYEQYFGPGTRLTVT.

The chain links TRBV12-3 or TRBV12-4 to TRBJ2-1, with 13 bases aligning to TRBD2. This CDR3 has 16 amino acids. The V gene end was trimmed by 5 bases and the J gene end by 10 bases; junction bases not matched to a gene: 11. CDR3 loop: CASSLGLAGAHWEQFF. CDR3 DNA: TGTGCCAGCAGTCTCGGACTAGCGGGGGCCCACTGGGAGCAGTTCTTC.

The V call is TRBV12-3 or TRBV12-4, the J call TRBJ2-1, with TRBD1 as a possible D gene (6 bases). The CDR3 length is 13 residues. Between the trimmed V and J ends, which lost 5 bases and 9 bases, there was a span of 14 bases. CDR3 DNA sequence: TGTGCCAGCAGTCCACTACAGGGCGGTGAGCAGTTCTTC. Its translation is CASSPLQGGEQFF.

This clonotype was counted many times. V gene TRBV7-2 combines with J gene TRBJ1-3; no definite D call. Trimming cost V 1 base and J 2 bases, with 9 bases left between them. Germline V gives CDR1 SGHTA, CDR2 FQGNSA. The CDR3 is made up of 15 amino acids. The CDR3 nucleotides are TGTGCCAGCAGCTTAGGGGCTTGGGCTGGAAACACCATATATTTT. Translated: CASSLGAWAGNTIYF.

The chain employs TRBV4-1 and TRBJ2-6; a possible D gene is TRBD1 (6 bases). The CDR3 is 16 amino acids. The germline V gene encodes CDR1 MGHRA and CDR2 YSYEKL. V shed 0 bases and J shed 4 bases, with 10 bases lying between them. The CDR3 reads CASSQDSGVGANVLTF. The CDR3 DNA sequence: TGCGCCAGCAGCCAAGATTCAGGGGTCGGGGCCAACGTCCTGACTTTC.

This clonotype occurred a few times. This chain links TRBV20-1 with TRBJ1-5; D is unresolved. In germline, CDR1 is DFQATT, CDR2 SNEGSKA (reference sequence). This CDR3 region has 16 residues. Trimming removed 1 base at V and 5 bases at J, with 18 bases between. The CDR3 region has the DNA TGCAGTGCTAGAGCCCTGAGTGGAAGGCGGGATCAGCCCCAGCATTTT. The encoded protein is CSARALSGRRDQPQHF.

The CDR3 DNA sequence: TGCAGTGCCATCCCCGGGTCCCAGGCCGGTGAGCAGTTCTTC. Its translation is CSAIPGSQAGEQFF. This rearrangement joins TRBV20-1 to TRBJ2-1; D gene uncertain. This CDR3 contains 14 residues. Deletions cut 6 bases from V and 9 bases from J, with 21 bases between. Germline V gives CDR1 DFQATT, CDR2 SNEGSKA (reference sequence).

The rearrangement joins TRBV21-1 to TRBJ2-7; the table's TRBD2 call for D was not verified on the DNA. TRBV21-1 is noted as a pseudogene. CDR3 length: 14 residues. In nucleotides, the CDR3 is TGTGCCAGCACCTTGGACTGGCCCTCCTACGAGCAGTACTTC. It translates to CASTLDWPSYEQYF.

The chain recombines TRBV18 with TRBJ2-1; TRBD1 agrees at 9 bases. The junction had 9 bases not matched to a gene; V was cut back by 6 bases and J by 6 bases. Germline loops: CDR1 KGHSH, CDR2 LQKENI. This CDR3 is 15 amino acids long. The CDR3 DNA follows: TGTGCCAGCTCCCAGGACAGGGGCATCCTCAATGAGCAGTTCTTC. Protein: CASSQDRGILNEQFF.

This clonotype appeared many times. The V and J genes are TRBV20-1 and TRBJ1-2; possibly TRBD1 for D (5 bases). CDR1 and CDR2 from the germline V gene are DFQATT and SNEGSKA (reference sequence). Trimming left V 4 bases short and J 3 bases short, with 15 bases between. This CDR3 spans 14 amino acids. The CDR3: CSAMGLGTDYGYTF. Written as DNA, the CDR3 is TGCAGTGCTATGGGACTGGGGACGGACTATGGCTACACCTTC.